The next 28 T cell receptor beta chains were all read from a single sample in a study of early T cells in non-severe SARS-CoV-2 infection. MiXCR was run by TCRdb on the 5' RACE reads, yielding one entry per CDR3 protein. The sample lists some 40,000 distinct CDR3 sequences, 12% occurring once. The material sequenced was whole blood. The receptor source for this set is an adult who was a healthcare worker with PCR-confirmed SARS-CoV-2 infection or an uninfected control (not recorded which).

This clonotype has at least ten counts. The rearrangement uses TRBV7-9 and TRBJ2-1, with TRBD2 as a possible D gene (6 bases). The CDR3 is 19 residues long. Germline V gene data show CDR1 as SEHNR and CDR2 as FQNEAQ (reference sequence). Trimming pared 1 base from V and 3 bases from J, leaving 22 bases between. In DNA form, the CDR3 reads TGTGCCAGCAGCTTAGTAGGGGCTAAGTCTGGAGGGTTCTACAATGAGCAGTTCTTC. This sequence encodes CASSLVGAKSGGFYNEQFF. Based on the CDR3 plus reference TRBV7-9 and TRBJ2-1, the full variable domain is DTGVSQNPRHKITKRGQNVTFRCDPISEHNRLYWYRQTLGQGPEFLTYFQNEAQLEKSRLLSDRFSAERPKGSFSTLEIQRTEQGDSAMYLCASSLVGAKSGGFYNEQFFGPGTRLTVL.

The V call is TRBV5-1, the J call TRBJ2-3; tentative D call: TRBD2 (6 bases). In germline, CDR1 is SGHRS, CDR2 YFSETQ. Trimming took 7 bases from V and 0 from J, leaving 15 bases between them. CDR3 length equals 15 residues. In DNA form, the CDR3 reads TGCGCCAGCCTACCCACAGGAGGGAGCACAGATACGCAGTATTTT. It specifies CASLPTGGSTDTQYF.

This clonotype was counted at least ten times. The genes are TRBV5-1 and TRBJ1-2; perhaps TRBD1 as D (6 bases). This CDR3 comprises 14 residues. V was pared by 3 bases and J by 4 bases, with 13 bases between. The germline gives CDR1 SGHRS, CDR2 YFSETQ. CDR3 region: CASSWVDSSYGYTF. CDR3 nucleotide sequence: TGCGCCAGCAGCTGGGTGGACAGTTCCTATGGCTACACCTTC.

CDR3 DNA sequence: TGTGCCAGCAGCCGGGCCCGGGATGAGCAGTTCTTC. It is translated as CASSRARDEQFF. The chain joins TRBV6-2 or TRBV6-3 to TRBJ2-1; D is ambiguous. V dropped 6 bases and J dropped 8 bases, with 11 bases sitting between them. This CDR3 is built from 12 residues. CDR1 MNHEY and CDR2 SVGEGT come from the germline V gene.

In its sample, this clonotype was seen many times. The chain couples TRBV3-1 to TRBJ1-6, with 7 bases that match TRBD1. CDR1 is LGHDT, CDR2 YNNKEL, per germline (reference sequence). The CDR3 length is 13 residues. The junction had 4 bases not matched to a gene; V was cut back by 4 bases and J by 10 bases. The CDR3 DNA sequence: TGTGCCAGCAGCCTGACAGGGACCTCACCCCTCCACTTT. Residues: CASSLTGTSPLHF.

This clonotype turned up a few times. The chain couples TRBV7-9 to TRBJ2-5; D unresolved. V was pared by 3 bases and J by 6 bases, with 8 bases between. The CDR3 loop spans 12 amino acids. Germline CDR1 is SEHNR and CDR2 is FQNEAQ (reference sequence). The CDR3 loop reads CASSFDLKTQYF. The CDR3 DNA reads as TGTGCCAGCAGCTTCGACCTGAAGACCCAGTACTTC.

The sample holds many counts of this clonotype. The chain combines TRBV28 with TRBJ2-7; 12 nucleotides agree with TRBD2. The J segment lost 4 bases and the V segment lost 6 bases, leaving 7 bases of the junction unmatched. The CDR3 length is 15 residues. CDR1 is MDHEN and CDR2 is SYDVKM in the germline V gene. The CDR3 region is CASSPTSGGIYEQYF. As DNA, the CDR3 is TGTGCCAGCAGCCCTACTAGCGGGGGGATTTACGAGCAGTACTTC.

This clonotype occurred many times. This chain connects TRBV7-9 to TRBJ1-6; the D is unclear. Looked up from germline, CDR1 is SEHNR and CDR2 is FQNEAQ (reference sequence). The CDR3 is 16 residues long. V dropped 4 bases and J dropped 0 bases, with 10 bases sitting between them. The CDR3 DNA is TGTGCCAGCAGCTCCGGCGGGCTCTCCTATAATTCACCCCTCCACTTT. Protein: CASSSGGLSYNSPLHF.

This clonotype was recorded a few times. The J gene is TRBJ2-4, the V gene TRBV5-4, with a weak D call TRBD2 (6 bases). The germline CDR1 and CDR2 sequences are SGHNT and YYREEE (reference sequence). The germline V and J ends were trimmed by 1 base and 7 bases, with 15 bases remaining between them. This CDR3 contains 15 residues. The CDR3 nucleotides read TGTGCCAGCAGCTTGTGGCGGGGCGGTAGGAACATTCAGTACTTC. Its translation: CASSLWRGGRNIQYF.

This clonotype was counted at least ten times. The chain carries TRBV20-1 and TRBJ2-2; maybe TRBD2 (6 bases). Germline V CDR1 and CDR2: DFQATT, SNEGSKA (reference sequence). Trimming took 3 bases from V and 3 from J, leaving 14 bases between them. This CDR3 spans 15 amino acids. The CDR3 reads CSASRPGEDTGELFF. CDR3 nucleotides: TGCAGTGCTAGTAGGCCCGGGGAGGACACCGGGGAGCTGTTTTTT.

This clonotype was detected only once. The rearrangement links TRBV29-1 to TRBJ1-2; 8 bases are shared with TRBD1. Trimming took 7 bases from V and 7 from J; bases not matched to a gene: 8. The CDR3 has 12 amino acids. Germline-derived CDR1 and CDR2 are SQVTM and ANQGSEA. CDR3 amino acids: CSGDRGQTGYTF. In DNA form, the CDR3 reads TGCAGCGGAGACAGGGGTCAGACTGGCTACACCTTC.

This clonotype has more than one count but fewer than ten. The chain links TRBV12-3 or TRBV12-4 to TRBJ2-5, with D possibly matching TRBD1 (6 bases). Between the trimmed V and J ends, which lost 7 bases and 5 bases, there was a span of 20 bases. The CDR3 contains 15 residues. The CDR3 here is CASTSIQGAQETQYF. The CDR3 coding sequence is TGTGCCAGCACCTCTATACAGGGAGCCCAGGAGACCCAGTACTTC.

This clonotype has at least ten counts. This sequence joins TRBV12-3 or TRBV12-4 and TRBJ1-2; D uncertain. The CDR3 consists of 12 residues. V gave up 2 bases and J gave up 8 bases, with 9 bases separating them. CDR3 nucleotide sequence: TGTGCCAGCAGTTTAACGGGTCACGGCTACACCTTC. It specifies CASSLTGHGYTF.

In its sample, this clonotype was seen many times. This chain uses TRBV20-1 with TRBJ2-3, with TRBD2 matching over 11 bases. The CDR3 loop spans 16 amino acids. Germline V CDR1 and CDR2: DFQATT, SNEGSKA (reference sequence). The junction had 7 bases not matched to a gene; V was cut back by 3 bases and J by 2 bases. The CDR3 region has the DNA TGCAGTGCTAGGCCCCCGGGACTAGCGGTCACAGATACGCAGTATTTT. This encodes CSARPPGLAVTDTQYF.

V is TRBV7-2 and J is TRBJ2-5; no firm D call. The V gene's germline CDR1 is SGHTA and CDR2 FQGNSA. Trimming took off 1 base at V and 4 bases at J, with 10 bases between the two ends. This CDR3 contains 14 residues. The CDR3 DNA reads TGTGCCAGCAGCTTAGTTCGAGGTCGAGAGACCCAGTACTTC. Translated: CASSLVRGRETQYF.

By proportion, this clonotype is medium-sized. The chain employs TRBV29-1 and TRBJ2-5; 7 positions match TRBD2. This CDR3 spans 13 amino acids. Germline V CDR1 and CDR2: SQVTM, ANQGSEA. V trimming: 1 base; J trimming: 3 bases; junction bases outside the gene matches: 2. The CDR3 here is CSVEGLAEETQYF. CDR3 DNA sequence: TGCAGCGTTGAAGGGCTAGCGGAAGAGACCCAGTACTTC.

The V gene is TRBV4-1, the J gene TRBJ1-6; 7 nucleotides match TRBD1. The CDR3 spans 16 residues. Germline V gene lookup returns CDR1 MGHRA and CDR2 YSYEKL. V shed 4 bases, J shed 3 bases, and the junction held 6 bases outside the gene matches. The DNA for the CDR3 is TGCGCCAGCAGCCTACTACAGGGGATCTATAATTCACCCCTCCACTTT. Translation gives CASSLLQGIYNSPLHF.

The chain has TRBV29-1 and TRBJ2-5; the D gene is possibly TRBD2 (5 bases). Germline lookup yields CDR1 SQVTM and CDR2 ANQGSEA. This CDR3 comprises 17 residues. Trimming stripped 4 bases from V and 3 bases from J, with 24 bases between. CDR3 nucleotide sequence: TGCAGCGTTGCGTTGGGTAGCGAACAGACCTTTAAAGAGACCCAGTACTTC. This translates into CSVALGSEQTFKETQYF.

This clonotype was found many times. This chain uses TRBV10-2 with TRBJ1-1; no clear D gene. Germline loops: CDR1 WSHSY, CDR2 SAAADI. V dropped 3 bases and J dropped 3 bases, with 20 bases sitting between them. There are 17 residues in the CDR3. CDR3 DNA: TGCGCCAGCAGTGATTCCCCGACCTCAATAGCGGACACTGAAGCTTTCTTT. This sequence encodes CASSDSPTSIADTEAFF.

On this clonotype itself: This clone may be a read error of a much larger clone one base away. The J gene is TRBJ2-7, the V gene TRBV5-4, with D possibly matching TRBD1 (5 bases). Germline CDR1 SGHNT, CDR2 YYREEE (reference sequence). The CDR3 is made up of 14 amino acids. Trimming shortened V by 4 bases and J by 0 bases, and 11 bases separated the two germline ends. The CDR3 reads CASSKGENSYEQYF. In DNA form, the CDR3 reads TGTGCCAGCAGCAAAGGGGAAAACTCCTACGAGCAGTACTTC.

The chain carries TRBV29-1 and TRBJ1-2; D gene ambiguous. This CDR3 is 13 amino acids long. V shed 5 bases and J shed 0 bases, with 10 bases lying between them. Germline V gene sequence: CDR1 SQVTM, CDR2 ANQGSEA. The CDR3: CSVKWVSNYGYTF. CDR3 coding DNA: TGCAGCGTTAAGTGGGTCTCTAACTATGGCTACACCTTC. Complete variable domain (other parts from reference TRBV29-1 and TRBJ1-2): SAVISQKPSRDICQRGTSLTIQCQVDSQVTMMFWYRQQPGQSLTLIATANQGSEATYESGFVIDKFPISRPNLTFSTLTVSNMSPEDSSIYLCSVKWVSNYGYTFGSGTRLTVV.

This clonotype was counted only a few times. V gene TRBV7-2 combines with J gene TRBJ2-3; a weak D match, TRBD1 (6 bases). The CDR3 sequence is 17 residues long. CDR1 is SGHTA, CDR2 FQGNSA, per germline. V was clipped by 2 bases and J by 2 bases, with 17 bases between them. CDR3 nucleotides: TGTGCCAGCAGCTTAAGAGTTGGGGGCCTTGCCACAGATACGCAGTATTTT. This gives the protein CASSLRVGGLATDTQYF.

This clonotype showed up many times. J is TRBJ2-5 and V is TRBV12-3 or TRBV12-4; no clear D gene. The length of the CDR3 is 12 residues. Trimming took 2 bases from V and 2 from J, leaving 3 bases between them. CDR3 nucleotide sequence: TGTGCCAGCAGTTTACGGCAAGAGACCCAGTACTTC. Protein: CASSLRQETQYF.

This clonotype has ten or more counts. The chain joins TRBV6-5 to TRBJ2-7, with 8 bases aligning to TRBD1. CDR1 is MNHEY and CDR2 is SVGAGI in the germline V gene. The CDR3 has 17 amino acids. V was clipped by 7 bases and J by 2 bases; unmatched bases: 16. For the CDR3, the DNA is TGTGCCAGCAACAGAGCAGGGGGCGGCTTACTACCCTACGAGCAGTACTTC. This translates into CASNRAGGGLLPYEQYF.

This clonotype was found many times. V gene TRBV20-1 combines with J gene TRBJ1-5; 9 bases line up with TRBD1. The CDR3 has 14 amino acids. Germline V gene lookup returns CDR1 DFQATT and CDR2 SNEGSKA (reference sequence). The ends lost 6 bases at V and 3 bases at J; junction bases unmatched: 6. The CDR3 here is CSATTGGTNQPQHF. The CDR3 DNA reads TGCAGTGCCACCACAGGGGGCACCAATCAGCCCCAGCATTTT.

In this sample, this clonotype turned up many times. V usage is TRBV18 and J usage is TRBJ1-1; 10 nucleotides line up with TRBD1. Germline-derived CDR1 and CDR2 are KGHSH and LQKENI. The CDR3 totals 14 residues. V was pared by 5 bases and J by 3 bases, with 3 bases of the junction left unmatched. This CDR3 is CASSAGTGDTEAFF. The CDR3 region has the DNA TGTGCCAGCTCAGCGGGGACAGGGGACACTGAAGCTTTCTTT. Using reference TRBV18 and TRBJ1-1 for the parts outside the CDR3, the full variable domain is NAGVMQNPRHLVRRRGQEARLRCSPMKGHSHVYWYRQLPEEGLKFMVYLQKENIIDESGMPKERFSAEFPKEGPSILRIQQVVRGDSAAYFCASSAGTGDTEAFFGQGTRLTVV.

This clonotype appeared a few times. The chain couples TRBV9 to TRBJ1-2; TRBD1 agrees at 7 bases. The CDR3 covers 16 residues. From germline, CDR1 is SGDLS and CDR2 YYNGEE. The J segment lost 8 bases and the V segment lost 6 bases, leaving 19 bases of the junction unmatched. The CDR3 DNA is TGTGCCAGCACCCTAGCGGGGACAGCCAAAATCGGGGGCTACACCTTC. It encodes CASTLAGTAKIGGYTF.

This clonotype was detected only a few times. The CDR3 DNA follows: TGTGCCACTAAAGAACTAGCGGGGCAGTTCTTC. Translation: CATKELAGQFF. J is TRBJ2-1 and V is TRBV2; 9 bases line up with TRBD2. V lost 10 bases to trimming and J lost 12 bases; unmatched junction nucleotides: 7. The CDR3 extends over 11 amino acids. Germline loops: CDR1 SNHLY, CDR2 FYNNEI.